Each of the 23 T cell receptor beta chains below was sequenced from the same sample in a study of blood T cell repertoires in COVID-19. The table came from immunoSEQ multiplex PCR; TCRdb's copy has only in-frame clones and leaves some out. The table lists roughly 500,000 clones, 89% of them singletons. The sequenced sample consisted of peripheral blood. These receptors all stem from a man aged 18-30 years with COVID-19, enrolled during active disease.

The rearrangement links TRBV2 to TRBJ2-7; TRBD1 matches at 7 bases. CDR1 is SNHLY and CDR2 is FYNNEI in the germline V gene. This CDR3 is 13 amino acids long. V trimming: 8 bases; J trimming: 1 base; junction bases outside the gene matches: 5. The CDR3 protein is CASVRDRSYEQYF. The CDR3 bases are TGTGCCAGCGTCCGGGACAGATCCTACGAGCAGTACTTC.

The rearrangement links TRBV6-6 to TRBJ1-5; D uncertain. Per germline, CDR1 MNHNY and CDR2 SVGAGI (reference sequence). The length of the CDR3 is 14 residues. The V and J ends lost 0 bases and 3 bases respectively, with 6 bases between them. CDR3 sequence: CASSYSEVNQPQHF. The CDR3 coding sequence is TGTGCCAGCAGTTACTCTGAGGTCAATCAGCCCCAGCATTTT.

The CDR3 loop reads CASSYRTAPNEKLFF. CDR3 bases: TGTGCCAGCAGCTACCGGACAGCGCCGAATGAAAAACTGTTTTTT. This chain uses TRBV3-1 (or the pseudogene TRBV3-2) with TRBJ1-4; D is possibly TRBD1 (6 bases). Trimming left V 5 bases short and J 5 bases short, with 15 bases between. The CDR3 has 15 amino acids. CDR1 is LGHDT and CDR2 is YNNKEL in the germline V gene (reference sequence).

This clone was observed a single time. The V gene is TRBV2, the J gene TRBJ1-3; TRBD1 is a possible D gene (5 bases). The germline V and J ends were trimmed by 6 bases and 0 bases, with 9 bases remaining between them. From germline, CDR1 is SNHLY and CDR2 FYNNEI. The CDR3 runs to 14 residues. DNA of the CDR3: TGTGCCAGCAGAGGACAAAGCTCTGGAAACACCATATATTTT. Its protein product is CASRGQSSGNTIYF.

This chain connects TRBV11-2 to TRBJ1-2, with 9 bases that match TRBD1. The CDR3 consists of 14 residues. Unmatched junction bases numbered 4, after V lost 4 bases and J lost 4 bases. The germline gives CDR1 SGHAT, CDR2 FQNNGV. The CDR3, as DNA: TGTGCCAGCAGCTGGGACAGGGTTACCTATGGCTACACCTTC. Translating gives CASSWDRVTYGYTF.

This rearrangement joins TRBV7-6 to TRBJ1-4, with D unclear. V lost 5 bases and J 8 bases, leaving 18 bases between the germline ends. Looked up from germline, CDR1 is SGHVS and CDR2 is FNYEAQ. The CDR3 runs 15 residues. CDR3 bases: TGTGCCAGCAGCCCTATTGGCGGTCTCGGCGAAAAACTGTTTTTT. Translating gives CASSPIGGLGEKLFF.

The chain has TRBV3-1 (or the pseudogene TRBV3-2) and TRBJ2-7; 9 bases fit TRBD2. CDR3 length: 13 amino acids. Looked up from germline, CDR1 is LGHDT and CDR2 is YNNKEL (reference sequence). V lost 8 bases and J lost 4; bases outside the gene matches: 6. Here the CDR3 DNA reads TGTGCCAGCGGGCCGGGACTAGCATACGAGCAGTACTTC. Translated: CASGPGLAYEQYF.

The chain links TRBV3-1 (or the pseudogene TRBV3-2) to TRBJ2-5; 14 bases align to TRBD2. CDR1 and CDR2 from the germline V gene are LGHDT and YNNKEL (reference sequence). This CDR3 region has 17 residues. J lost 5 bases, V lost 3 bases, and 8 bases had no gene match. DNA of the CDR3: TGTGCCAGCAGCCAGGGGACTAGCGGGAGAGGCTGGGAGACCCAGTACTTC. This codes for CASSQGTSGRGWETQYF.

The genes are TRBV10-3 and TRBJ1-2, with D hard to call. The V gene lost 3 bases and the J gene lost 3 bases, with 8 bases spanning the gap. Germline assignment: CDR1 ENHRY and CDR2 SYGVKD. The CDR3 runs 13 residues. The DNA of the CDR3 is TGTGCCATCAGTGAAAATGAGGACTATGGCTACACCTTC. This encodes CAISENEDYGYTF.

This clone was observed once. The CDR3 here is CASSRTGGSWQYNEQFF. The CDR3 nucleotides are TGTGCCAGCAGCCGGACAGGGGGTAGTTGGCAATACAATGAGCAGTTCTTC. The J gene is TRBJ2-1, the V gene TRBV5-8; 10 bases agree with TRBD1. J gave up 4 bases and V 4 bases, and 11 bases lay outside the gene matches. Germline-derived CDR1 and CDR2 are SGHTS and YDEGEE. The CDR3 spans 17 residues.

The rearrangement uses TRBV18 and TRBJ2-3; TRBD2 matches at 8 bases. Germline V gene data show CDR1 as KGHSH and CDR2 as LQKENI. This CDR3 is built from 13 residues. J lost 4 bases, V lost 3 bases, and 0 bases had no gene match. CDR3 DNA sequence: TGTGCCAGCTCACCCGGGGGGGCAGATACGCAGTATTTT. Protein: CASSPGGADTQYF.

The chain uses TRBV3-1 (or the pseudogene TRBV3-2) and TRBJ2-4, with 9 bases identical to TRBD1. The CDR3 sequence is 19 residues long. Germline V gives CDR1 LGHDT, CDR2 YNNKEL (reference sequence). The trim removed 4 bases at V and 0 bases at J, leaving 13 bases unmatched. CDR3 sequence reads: CASSRGTGFPPLAKNIQYF. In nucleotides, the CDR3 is TGTGCCAGCAGCCGCGGGACAGGGTTTCCTCCACTAGCCAAAAACATTCAGTACTTC.

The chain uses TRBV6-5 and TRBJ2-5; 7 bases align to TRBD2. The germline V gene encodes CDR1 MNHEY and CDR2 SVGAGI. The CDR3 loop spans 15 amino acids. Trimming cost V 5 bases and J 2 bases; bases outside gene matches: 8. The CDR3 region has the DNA TGTGCCAGCAGTCGCTTTGGAGCGGGACAAGAGACCCAGTACTTC. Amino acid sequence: CASSRFGAGQETQYF.

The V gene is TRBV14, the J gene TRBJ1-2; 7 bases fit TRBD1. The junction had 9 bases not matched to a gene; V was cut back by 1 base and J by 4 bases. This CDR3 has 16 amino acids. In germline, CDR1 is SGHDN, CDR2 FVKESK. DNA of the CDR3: TGTGCCAGCAGCCAAGGCGCGACAGGGCTCGTCTATGGCTACACCTTC. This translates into CASSQGATGLVYGYTF.

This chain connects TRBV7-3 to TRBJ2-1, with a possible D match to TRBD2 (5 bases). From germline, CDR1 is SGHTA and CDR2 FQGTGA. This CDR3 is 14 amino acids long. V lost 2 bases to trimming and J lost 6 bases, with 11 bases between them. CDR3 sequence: CASSLGLAANEQFF. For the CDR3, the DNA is TGTGCCAGCAGCTTAGGGCTAGCCGCCAATGAGCAGTTCTTC.

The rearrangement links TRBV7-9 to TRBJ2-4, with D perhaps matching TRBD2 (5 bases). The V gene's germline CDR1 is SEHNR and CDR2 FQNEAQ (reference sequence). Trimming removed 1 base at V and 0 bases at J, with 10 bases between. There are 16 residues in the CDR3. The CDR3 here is CASSLGSGLAKNIQYF. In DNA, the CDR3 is TGTGCCAGCAGCTTAGGGTCCGGACTAGCCAAAAACATTCAGTACTTC.

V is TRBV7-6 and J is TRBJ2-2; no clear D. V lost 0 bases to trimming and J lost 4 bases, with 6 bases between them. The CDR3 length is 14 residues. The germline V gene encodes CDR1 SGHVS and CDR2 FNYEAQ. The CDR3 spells CASSLAQVTGELFF. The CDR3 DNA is TGTGCCAGCAGCTTAGCGCAGGTCACCGGGGAGCTGTTTTTT.

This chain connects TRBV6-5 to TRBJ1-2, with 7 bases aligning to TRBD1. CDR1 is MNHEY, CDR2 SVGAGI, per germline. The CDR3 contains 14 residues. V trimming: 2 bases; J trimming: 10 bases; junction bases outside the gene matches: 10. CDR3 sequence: CASSYTRDRVAYTF. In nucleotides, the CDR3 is TGTGCCAGCAGTTACACTCGAGACAGGGTGGCCTACACCTTC.

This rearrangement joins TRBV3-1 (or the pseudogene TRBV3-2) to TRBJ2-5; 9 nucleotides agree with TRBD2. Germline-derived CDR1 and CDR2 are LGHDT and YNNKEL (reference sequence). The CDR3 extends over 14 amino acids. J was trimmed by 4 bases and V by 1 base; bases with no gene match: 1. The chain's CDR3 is CASSQGTSVETQYF. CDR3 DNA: TGTGCCAGCAGCCAAGGGACTAGCGTAGAGACCCAGTACTTC.

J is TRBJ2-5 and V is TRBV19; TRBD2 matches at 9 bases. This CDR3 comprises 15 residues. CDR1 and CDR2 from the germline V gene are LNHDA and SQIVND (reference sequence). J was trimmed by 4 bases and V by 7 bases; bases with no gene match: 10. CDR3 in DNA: TGTGCCAGTATCCCAAACGGGCGGGGGGGAGAGACCCAGTACTTC. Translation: CASIPNGRGGETQYF.

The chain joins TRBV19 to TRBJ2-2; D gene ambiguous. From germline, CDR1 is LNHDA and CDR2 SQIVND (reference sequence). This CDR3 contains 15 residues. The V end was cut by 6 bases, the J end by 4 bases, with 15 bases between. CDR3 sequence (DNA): TGTGCCAGTAGCCCAGATCCCCCGGGCACCGGGGAGCTGTTTTTT. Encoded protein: CASSPDPPGTGELFF.

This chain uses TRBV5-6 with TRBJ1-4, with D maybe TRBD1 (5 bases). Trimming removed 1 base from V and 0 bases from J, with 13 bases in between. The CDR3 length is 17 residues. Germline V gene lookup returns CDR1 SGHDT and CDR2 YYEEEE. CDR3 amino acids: CASSLWSGYATNEKLFF. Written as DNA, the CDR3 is TGTGCCAGCAGCTTGTGGTCAGGGTATGCAACTAATGAAAAACTGTTTTTT.

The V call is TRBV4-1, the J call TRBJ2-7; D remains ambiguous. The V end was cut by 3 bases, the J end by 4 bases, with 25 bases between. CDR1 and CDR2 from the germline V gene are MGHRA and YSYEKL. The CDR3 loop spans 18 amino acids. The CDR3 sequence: CASSHRVYNIPNLYEQYF. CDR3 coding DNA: TGCGCCAGCAGCCACCGGGTCTACAACATACCGAACCTATACGAGCAGTACTTC.